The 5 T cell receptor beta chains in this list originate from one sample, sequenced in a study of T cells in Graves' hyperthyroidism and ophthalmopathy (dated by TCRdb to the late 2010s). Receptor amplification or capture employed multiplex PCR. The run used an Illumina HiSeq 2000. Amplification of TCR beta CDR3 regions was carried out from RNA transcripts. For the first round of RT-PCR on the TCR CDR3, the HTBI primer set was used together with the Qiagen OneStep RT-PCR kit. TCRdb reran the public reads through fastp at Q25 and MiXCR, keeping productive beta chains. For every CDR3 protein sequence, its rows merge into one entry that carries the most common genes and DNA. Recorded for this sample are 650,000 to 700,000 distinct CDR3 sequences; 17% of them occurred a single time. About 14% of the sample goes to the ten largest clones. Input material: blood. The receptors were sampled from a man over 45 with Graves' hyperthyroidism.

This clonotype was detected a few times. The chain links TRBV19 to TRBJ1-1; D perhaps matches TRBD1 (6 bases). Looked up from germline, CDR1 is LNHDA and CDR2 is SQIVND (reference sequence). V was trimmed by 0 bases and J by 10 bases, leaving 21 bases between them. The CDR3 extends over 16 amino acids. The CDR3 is CASSIDFGGGVLRAFF. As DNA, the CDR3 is TGTGCCAGTAGTATAGATTTTGGCGGGGGCGTCCTGCGAGCTTTCTTT.

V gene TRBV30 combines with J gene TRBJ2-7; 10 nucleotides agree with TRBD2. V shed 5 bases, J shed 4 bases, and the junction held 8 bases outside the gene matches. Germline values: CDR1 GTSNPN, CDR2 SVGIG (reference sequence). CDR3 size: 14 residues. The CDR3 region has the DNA TGTGCCTGGGCCCCTAGCGGGAGCAGATACGAGCAGTACTTC. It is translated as CAWAPSGSRYEQYF. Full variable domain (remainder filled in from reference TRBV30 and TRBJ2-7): SQTIHQWPATLVQPVGSPLSLECTVEGTSNPNLYWYRQAAGRGLQLLFYSVGIGQISSEVPQNLSASRPQDRQFILSSKKLLLSDSGFYLCAWAPSGSRYEQYFGPGTRLTVT.

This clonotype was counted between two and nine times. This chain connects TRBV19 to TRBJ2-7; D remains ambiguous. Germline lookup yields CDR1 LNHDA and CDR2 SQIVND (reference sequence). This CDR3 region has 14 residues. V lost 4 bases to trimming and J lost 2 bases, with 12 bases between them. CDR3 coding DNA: TGTGCCAGTAGTAACCCCTATGGGGCCTACGAGCAGTACTTC. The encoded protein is CASSNPYGAYEQYF. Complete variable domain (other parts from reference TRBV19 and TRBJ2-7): DGGITQSPKYLFRKEGQNVTLSCEQNLNHDAMYWYRQDPGQGLRLIYYSQIVNDFQKGDIAEGYSVSREKKESFPLTVTSAQKNPTAFYLCASSNPYGAYEQYFGPGTRLTVT.

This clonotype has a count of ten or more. CDR3 residues: CASSISSWDRGPSGANVLTF. The CDR3 nucleotides are TGTGCCAGTAGTATAAGTTCGTGGGACAGGGGGCCGAGTGGGGCCAACGTCCTGACTTTC. V usage is TRBV19 and J usage is TRBJ2-6, with 12 bases fitting TRBD1. Germline values: CDR1 LNHDA, CDR2 SQIVND (reference sequence). The J segment lost 3 bases and the V segment lost 2 bases, leaving 11 bases of the junction unmatched. The CDR3 has 20 residues.

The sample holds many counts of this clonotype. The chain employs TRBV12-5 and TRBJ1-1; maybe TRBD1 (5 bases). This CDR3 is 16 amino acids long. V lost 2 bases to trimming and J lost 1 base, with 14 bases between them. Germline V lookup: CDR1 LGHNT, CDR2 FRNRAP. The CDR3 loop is CASGLPEEGPNTEAFF. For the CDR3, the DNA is TGTGCTAGTGGTTTGCCCGAGGAGGGGCCGAACACTGAAGCTTTCTTT.